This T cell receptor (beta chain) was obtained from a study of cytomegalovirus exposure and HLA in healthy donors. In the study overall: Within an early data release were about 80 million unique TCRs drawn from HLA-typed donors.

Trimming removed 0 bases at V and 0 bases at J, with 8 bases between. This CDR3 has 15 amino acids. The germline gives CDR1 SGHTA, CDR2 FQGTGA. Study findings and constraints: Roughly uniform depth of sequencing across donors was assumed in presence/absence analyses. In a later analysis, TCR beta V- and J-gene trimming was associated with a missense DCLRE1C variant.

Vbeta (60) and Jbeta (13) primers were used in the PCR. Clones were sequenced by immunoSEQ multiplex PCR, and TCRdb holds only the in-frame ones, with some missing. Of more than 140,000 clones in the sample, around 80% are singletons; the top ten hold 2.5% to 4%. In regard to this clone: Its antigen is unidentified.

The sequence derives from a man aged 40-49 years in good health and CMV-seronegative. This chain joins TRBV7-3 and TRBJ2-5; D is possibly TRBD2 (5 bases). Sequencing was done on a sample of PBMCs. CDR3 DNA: TGTGCCAGCAGCTTAACGCACGGGAACCAAGAGACCCAGTACTTC. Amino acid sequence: CASSLTHGNQETQYF. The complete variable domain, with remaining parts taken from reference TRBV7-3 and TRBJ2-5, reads GAGVSQTPSNKVTEKGKYVELRCDPISGHTALYWYRQSLGQGPEFLIYFQGTGAADDSGLPNDRFFAVRPEGSVSTLKIQRTERGDSAVYLCASSLTHGNQETQYFGPGTRLLVL.